The entry that follows covers one T cell receptor (beta chain) sequence. Its antigen remains unidentified. No base quality values were provided; no much bigger clone lies one nucleotide off. Other DNA sequences in the same sample also yield this CDR3. The record originates from a study of shared clonotypes between healthy human individuals (dated by TCRdb to 2020 to 2021). About the full investigation: A couple of women and a few men aged 18 to 49 years were included in the cohort. To estimate repertoire size and how much clonotype sharing occurs between individuals, the study deeply sequenced the blood TCR repertoires of about five healthy adults. For each donor, CD4 naive and CD4 memory were each run on three plates, CD8 naive on two plates, and CD8 memory on one plate. Each donor's leukapheresis produced roughly between roughly 0.9 and 9 billion PBMCs. To increase sequencing depth and limit assay-specific biases, different laboratories used diverse techniques to prepare libraries and sequence TCR repertoires.

CD8 naive samples were obtained by positive selection for CCR7 among CD45RO-negative cells, yielding a CD45RA+CCR7+ population from which TemRA cells were excluded. Donors were healthy HIV-negative adults with no recently reported acute infections or vaccinations. Every donor was a Caucasian adult residing in Nashville, Tennessee, USA. Blood was obtained by leukapheresis, after which PBMCs were separated by Ficoll-Histopaque density gradient centrifugation and cryopreserved in liquid nitrogen vapor phase. Analytical flow cytometry was used to check the purity and quantity of every magnetically sorted T cell population. Genomic DNA was isolated from each sorted fraction and quantified by UV absorbance on a Nanodrop 2000c. Using the deep immunoSEQ assay, multiplex PCR amplified TCR CDR3 regions from genomic DNA. Genomic DNA extracted from each cell subset was distributed evenly over all wells of several immunoSEQ 96-well plates, and each plate served as one replicate. For sorted subsets, each replicate PCR was loaded with roughly 0.2 ug genomic DNA, equivalent to 25,000 to 35,000 T cell genomes. Purified libraries were measured with a Qubit 3.0 fluorometer, size-checked on a Bioanalyzer 2100, and measured again with the KAPA Library Quantification kit. Every immunoSEQ 96-well plate was sequenced on a dedicated single-read 150-cycle Illumina NextSeq 550 flow cell. Concerning the study's data processing: The immunoSEQ output contained only junctional sequences without quality scores, so filtering could not match that applied to full-length reads. Sequences were annotated with PyIR, a Python wrapper for IgBLAST v1.9, using IMGT germline references to assign V/J genes and CDR3. Reads with weak V/J assignments (E-value above 1e-6), missing CDR3, stop codons, out-of-frame junctions, or ambiguous translated residues were removed. V3J clonotypes were defined as sequences sharing the same inferred V gene, J gene, and CDR3 amino acid sequence. To compute the percentage overlap between repertoires, the number of shared unique clonotypes was divided by the size of the smaller repertoire. Repertoire richness was assessed with RTK rarefaction, the Chao1 estimator, and Recon v2.1 estimates of unobserved clonotypes. Generation probabilities were computed with OLGA for all TCRbeta clonotypes obtained by the gDNA method from several donors. The table comes from immuneACCESS by way of TCRdb, which keeps in-frame sequences with V and J called. Part of the clones is missing from these tables; in studies checked, under half for an unresolved V gene and the rest for unknown reasons. D and trimming come from the DNA, and the V and J calls and clone size come from that table. The sample table holds about 2.1 million clones, of which 93% were seen once. About 1.6% of the sample is in the top ten clones.

Overall study results and their limits: Based on pairwise subsampling, the degree of clonotype sharing among donors was expected to be affected by sequencing depth. When a few donors were compared, the shared fraction of clonotypes was about 5.4% for naive CD4, less than 4% for naive CD8, 2.3% for memory CD4, and 0.4% for memory CD8. Because the study included only a small number of donors, the genetic and exposure-history diversity represented was limited. Sampling was limited to blood, and TCR repertoires in tissue likely differ from TCR repertoires in blood. Rarefaction of sorted-subset datasets indicated incomplete sequencing despite the large sequencing depth. Compared with non-shared clonotypes, clonotypes shared by all four sorted-subset donors had higher generation probabilities. Naive subsets generally had larger estimated clonotype richness than memory subsets.

Measured from the cysteine to the phenylalanine, the CDR3 is 12 residues long. Left in the record is the CDR3 DNA by itself, 36 bases read in frame from the first base. The germline V gene specifies SGDLS as CDR1 and YYNGEE as CDR2. The junction shows trimming of 4 bases on V and 2 bases on J, plus 6 bases between the germline ends. The rearrangement combines TRBV9 with TRBJ1-2; the D gene remains uncertain. Sequencing was carried out using naive CD8+ T cells from PBMCs. Taken with the paper, the label for cell subset or site translates to: CD45RA+CCR7+. This clonotype originated in a man aged 18 to 30 in good health. Some clones in this sample may be carry-over from other donors' samples. The CDR3 in this case is CASSPPNYGYTF. The DNA sequence is TGTGCCAGCAGCCCTCCAAACTATGGCTACACCTTC. The CDR3 plus the reference TRBV9 and TRBJ1-2 genes for the other parts give the full variable domain: DSGVTQTPKHLITATGQRVTLRCSPRSGDLSVYWYQQSLDQGLQFLIQYYNGEERAKGNILERFSAQQFPDLHSELNLSSLELGDSALYFCASSPPNYGYTFGSGTRLTVV.